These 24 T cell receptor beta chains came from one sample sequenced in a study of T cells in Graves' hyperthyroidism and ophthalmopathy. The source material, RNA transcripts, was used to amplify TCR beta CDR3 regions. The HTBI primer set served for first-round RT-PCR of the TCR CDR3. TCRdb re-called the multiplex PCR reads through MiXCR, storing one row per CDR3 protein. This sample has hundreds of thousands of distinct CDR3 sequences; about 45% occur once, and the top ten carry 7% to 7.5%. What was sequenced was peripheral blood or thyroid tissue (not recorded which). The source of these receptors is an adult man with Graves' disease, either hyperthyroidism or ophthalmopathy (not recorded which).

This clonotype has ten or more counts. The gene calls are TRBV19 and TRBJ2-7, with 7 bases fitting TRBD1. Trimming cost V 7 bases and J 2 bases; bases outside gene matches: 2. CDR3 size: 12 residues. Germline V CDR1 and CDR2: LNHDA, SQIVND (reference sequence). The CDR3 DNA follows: TGTGCCAGTACCGGGACAGCCTACGAGCAGTACTTC. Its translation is CASTGTAYEQYF.

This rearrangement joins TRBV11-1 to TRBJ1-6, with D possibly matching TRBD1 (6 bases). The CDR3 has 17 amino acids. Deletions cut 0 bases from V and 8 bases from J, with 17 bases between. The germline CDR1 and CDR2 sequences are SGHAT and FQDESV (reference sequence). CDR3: CASSLAGGGGRDSPLHF. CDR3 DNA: TGTGCCAGCAGCTTAGCAGGGGGAGGCGGCCGCGATTCACCCCTCCACTTT.

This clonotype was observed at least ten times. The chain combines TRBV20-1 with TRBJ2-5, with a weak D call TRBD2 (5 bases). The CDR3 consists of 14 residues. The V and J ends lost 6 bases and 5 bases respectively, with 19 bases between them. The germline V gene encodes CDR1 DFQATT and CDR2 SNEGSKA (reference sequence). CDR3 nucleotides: TGCAGTGCCCTCTTACCGGGATTTGCGGAGACCCAGTACTTC. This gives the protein CSALLPGFAETQYF.

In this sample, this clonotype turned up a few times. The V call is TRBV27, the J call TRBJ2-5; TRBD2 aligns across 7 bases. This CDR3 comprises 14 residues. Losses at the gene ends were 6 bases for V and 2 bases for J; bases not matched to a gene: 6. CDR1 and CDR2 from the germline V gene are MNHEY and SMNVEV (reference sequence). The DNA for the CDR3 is TGTGCCAGCAGAGTCCCGGGGGGACAAGAGACCCAGTACTTC. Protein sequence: CASRVPGGQETQYF.

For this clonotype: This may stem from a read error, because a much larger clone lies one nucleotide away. The CDR3 nucleotides are TGTGCCAGCAGTTACATCAGCTCCCACGAGCAGTACTTC. It yields the protein CASSYISSHEQYF. This chain connects TRBV6-5 to TRBJ2-7; D gene uncertain. The CDR3 covers 13 residues. CDR1 and CDR2 from the germline V gene are MNHEY and SVGAGI.

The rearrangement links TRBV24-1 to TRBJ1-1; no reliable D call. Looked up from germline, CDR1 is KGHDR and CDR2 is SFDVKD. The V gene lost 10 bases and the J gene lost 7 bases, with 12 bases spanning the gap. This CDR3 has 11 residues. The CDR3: CATSREGEAFF. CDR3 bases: TGTGCCACGTCACGGGAGGGTGAAGCTTTCTTT.

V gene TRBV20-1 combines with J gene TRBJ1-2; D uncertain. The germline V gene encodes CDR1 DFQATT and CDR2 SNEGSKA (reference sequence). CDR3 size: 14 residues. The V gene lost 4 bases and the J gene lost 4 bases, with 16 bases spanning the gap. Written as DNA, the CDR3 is TGCAGTGCTAAAGATCACGAGGGCGGCTATGGCTACACCTTC. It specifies CSAKDHEGGYGYTF.

CDR3 DNA: TGTGCCAGCAGTGATTGGCGGGGTGGCTACACCTTC. This sequence encodes CASSDWRGGYTF. This chain uses TRBV11-2 with TRBJ1-2; D gene unclear. CDR1 and CDR2 from the germline V gene are SGHAT and FQNNGV. V dropped 6 bases and J dropped 7 bases, with 12 bases sitting between them. The CDR3 contains 12 residues.

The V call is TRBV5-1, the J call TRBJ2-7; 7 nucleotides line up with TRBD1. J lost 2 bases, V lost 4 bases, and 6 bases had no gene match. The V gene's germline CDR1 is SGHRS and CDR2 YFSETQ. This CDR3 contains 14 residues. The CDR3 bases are TGCGCCAGCAGCCCGGGACAGTCCACCTACGAGCAGTACTTC. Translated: CASSPGQSTYEQYF.

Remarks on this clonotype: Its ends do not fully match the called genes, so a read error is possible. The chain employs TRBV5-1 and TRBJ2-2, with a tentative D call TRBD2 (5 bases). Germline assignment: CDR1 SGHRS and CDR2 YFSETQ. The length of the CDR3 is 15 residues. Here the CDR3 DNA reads TGCGCCAGCAGCTACGGGATCTTGAACACCGGGGAGCTGTTCTTT. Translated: CASSYGILNTGELFF.

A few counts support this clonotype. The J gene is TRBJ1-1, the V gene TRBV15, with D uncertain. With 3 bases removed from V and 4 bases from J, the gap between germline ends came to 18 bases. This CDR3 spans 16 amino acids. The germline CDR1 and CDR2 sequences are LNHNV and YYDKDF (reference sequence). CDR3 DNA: TGTGCCACCAGCAGCTCCCGGACTCCCAGAACCACTGAAGCTTTCTTT. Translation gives CATSSSRTPRTTEAFF. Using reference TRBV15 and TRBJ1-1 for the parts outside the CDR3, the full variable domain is DAMVIQNPRYQVTQFGKPVTLSCSQTLNHNVMYWYQQKSSQAPKLLFHYYDKDFNNEADTPDNFQSRRPNTSFCFLDIRSPGLGDTAMYLCATSSSRTPRTTEAFFGQGTRLTVV.

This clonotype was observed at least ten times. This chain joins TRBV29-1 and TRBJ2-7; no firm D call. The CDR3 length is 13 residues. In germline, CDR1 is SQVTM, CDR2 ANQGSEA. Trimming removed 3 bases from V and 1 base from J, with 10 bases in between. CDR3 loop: CSVDAARSYEQYF. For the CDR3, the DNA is TGCAGCGTTGATGCGGCCCGATCCTACGAGCAGTACTTC.

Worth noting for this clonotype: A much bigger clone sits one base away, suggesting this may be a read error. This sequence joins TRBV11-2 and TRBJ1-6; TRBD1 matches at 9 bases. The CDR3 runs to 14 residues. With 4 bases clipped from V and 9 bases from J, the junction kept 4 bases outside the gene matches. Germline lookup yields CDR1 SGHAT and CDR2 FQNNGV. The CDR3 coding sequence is TGTGCCAGCAGCTGGGACAGGGTGGGTTCACCCCTCCACTTT. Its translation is CASSWDRVGSPLHF. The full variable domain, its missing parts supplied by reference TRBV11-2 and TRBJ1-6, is EAGVAQSPRYKIIEKRQSVAFWCNPISGHATLYWYQQILGQGPKLLIQFQNNGVVDDSQLPKDRFSAERLKGVDSTLKIQPAKLEDSAVYLCASSWDRVGSPLHFGNGTRLTVT.

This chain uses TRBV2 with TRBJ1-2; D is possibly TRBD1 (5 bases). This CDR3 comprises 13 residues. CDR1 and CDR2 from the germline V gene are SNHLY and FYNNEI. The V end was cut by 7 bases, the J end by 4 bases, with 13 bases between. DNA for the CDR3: TGTGCCAGCAAGGGCGGGGGAGGCTATGGCTACACCTTC. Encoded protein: CASKGGGGYGYTF.

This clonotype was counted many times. This CDR3 reads CASSVEGVGNTIYF. The CDR3 bases are TGTGCCAGCAGCGTAGAAGGGGTTGGAAACACCATATATTTT. The genes are TRBV9 and TRBJ1-3, with D possibly being TRBD1 (5 bases). From germline, CDR1 is SGDLS and CDR2 YYNGEE. CDR3 length: 14 amino acids. The V end lost 0 bases, the J end lost 3 bases, and 7 bases lay between the germline ends.

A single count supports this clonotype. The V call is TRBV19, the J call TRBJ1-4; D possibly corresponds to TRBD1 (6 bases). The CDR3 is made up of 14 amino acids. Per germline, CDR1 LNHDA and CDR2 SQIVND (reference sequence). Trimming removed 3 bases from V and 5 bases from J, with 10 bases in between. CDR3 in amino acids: CASSIRGPNEKLFF. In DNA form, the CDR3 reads TGTGCCAGTAGTATTCGGGGGCCGAATGAAAAACTGTTTTTT.

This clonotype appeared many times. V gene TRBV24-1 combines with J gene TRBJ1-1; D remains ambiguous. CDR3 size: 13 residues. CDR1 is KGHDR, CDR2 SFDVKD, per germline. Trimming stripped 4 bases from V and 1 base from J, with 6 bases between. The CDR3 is CATSEPGNTEAFF. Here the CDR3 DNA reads TGTGCCACCAGTGAACCGGGGAACACTGAAGCTTTCTTT.

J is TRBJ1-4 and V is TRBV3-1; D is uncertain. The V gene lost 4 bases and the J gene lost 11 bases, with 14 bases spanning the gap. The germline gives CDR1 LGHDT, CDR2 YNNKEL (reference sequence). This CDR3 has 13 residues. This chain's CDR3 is CASSPPQDLKLFF. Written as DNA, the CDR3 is TGTGCCAGCAGCCCCCCCCAGGATTTGAAACTGTTTTTT.

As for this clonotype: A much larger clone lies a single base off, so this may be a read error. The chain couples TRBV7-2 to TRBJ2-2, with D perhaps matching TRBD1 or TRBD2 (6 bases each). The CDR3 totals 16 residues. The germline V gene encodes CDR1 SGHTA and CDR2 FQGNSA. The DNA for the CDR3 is TGTGCCGGCAGCTTAGACGGGGGCGTGATCACCGGGGAGCTGTTTTTT. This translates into CAGSLDGGVITGELFF.

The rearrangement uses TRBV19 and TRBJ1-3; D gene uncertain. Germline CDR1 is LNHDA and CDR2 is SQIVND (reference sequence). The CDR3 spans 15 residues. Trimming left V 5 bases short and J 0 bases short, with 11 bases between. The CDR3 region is CASSVFWNSGNTIYF. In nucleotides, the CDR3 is TGTGCCAGTAGTGTCTTTTGGAACTCTGGAAACACCATATATTTT. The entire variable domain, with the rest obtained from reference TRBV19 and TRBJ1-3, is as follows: DGGITQSPKYLFRKEGQNVTLSCEQNLNHDAMYWYRQDPGQGLRLIYYSQIVNDFQKGDIAEGYSVSREKKESFPLTVTSAQKNPTAFYLCASSVFWNSGNTIYFGEGSWLTVV.

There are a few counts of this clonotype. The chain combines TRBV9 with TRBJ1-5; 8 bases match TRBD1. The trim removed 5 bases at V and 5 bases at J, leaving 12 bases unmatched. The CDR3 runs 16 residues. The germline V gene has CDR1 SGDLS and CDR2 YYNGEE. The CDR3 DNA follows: TGTGCCAGCAGTCCCTACGCGCAGGACAGGGATCAGCCCCAGCATTTT. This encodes CASSPYAQDRDQPQHF. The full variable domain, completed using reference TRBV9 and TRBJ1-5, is DSGVTQTPKHLITATGQRVTLRCSPRSGDLSVYWYQQSLDQGLQFLIQYYNGEERAKGNILERFSAQQFPDLHSELNLSSLELGDSALYFCASSPYAQDRDQPQHFGDGTRLSIL.

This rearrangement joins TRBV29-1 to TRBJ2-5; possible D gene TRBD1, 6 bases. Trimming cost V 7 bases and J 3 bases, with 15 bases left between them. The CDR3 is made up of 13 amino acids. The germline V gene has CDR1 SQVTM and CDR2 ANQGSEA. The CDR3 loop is CSATGQIEETQYF. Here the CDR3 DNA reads TGCAGCGCTACAGGACAGATTGAAGAGACCCAGTACTTC.

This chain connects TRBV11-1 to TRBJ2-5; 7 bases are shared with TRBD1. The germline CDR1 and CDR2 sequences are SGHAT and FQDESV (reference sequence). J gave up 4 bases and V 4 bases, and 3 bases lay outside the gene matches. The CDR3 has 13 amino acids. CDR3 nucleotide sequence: TGTGCCAGCAGCTCAAGACAGGGAGAGACCCAGTACTTC. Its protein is CASSSRQGETQYF.

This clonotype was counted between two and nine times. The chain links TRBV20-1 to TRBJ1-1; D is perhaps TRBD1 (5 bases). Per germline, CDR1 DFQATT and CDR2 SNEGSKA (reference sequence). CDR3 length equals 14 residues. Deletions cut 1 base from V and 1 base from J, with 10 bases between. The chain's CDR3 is CSARVGGANTEAFF. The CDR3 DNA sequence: TGCAGTGCTAGAGTGGGGGGAGCGAACACTGAAGCTTTCTTT.